One sample yielded the 14 T cell receptor beta chains listed below, sequenced in a study of cytomegalovirus exposure and HLA in healthy donors. The PCR made use of 60 Vbeta and 13 Jbeta primers. The data were produced by immunoSEQ multiplex PCR, yet TCRdb's version contains in-frame clones alone and is incomplete. The sample holds some 200,000 clones, about 80% seen once. Sequenced: PBMCs. These receptors came from a woman in her 50s in good health and CMV-seropositive.

This clone was seen once. The chain recombines TRBV6-1 with TRBJ1-6, with D tentatively TRBD1 (5 bases). The CDR3 consists of 14 residues. Trimming left V 4 bases short and J 9 bases short, with 13 bases between. In germline, CDR1 is MNHNS, CDR2 SASEGT. The CDR3 reads CASSGTAGFSPLHF. CDR3 coding DNA: TGTGCCAGCAGTGGAACGGCAGGGTTTTCACCCCTCCACTTT.

This chain connects TRBV5-1 to TRBJ2-1; 15 bases are a match to TRBD2. With V trimmed by 3 bases and J by 8 bases, 9 bases remained unmatched. There are 17 residues in the CDR3. CDR1 SGHRS and CDR2 YFSETQ come from the germline V gene. CDR3 DNA sequence: TGCGCCAGCAGCTCGCTCGGACTAGCGGGGGGGCGCTATGAGCAGTTCTTC. Translating it yields CASSSLGLAGGRYEQFF.

The chain joins TRBV7-9 to TRBJ2-1; D is uncertain. The CDR3 is 15 residues long. The V gene's germline CDR1 is SEHNR and CDR2 FQNEAQ (reference sequence). V was shortened by 5 bases and J by 9 bases, with 20 bases between the two germline ends. The CDR3 DNA sequence: TGTGCCAGCAGCCTCGTTAATGTCCCTACGAGTGAGCAGTTCTTC. The encoded protein is CASSLVNVPTSEQFF.

CDR3 sequence (DNA): TGTGCCAGCAGTCGTAGTGAAGATTTTTCCTACGAGCAGTACTTC. Translating it yields CASSRSEDFSYEQYF. The chain carries TRBV6-5 and TRBJ2-7; D unresolved. The CDR3 is 15 residues long. CDR1 and CDR2 (germline): MNHEY, SVGAGI. With 5 bases removed from V and 1 base from J, the gap between germline ends came to 15 bases.

This sequence joins TRBV19 and TRBJ1-2; a weak D match, TRBD1 (5 bases). CDR1 is LNHDA, CDR2 SQIVND, per germline (reference sequence). The CDR3 spans 15 residues. Trimming cost V 3 bases and J 3 bases, with 14 bases left between them. The CDR3 DNA reads as TGTGCCAGTAGTATGTTTGTCAAAGGGGACTATGGCTACACCTTC. Residues: CASSMFVKGDYGYTF.

The V and J genes are TRBV7-6 and TRBJ2-1; 8 bases fit TRBD1. Germline CDR1 reads SGHVS; CDR2 reads FNYEAQ. The V and J ends lost 10 bases and 3 bases, in that order; junction bases with no gene match: 8. The CDR3 runs to 14 residues. In DNA, the CDR3 is TGTGCCACACAACCTGGGACAGGCTACAATGAGCAGTTCTTC. It yields the protein CATQPGTGYNEQFF.

This clone showed up just once. The V and J genes are TRBV18 and TRBJ2-2, with a tentative D call TRBD2 (6 bases). Trimming cost V 0 bases and J 5 bases, with 10 bases left between them. The CDR3 sequence is 15 residues long. Looked up from germline, CDR1 is KGHSH and CDR2 is LQKENI. The CDR3 nucleotides read TGTGCCAGCTCACCACCATGGGGGAGGACCGGGGAGCTGTTTTTT. Translation gives CASSPPWGRTGELFF.

The chain combines TRBV5-1 with TRBJ1-2; 9 bases are shared with TRBD1. Germline loops: CDR1 SGHRS, CDR2 YFSETQ. The CDR3 length is 15 residues. Unmatched junction bases numbered 5, after V lost 4 bases and J lost 1 base. This CDR3 is CASSPTTGGNYGYTF. The CDR3 DNA reads TGCGCCAGCAGCCCAACGACAGGGGGTAACTATGGCTACACCTTC.

Note on this clone: The junction differs from germline at one of its ends, possibly a read error. The rearrangement joins TRBV7-9 to TRBJ2-7, with 11 bases aligning to TRBD1. This CDR3 has 16 residues. Germline V gene data show CDR1 as SEHNR and CDR2 as FQNEAQ (reference sequence). DNA for the CDR3: TGTTCCAGCAGCTTAGAAAAGGGACAGGGGGGAGGCGAGCAGTACTTC. Amino acid sequence: CSSSLEKGQGGGEQYF.

The chain has TRBV9 and TRBJ2-5; 12 nucleotides line up with TRBD2. There are 18 residues in the CDR3. From germline, CDR1 is SGDLS and CDR2 YYNGEE. With V trimmed by 0 bases and J by 2 bases, 8 bases remained unmatched. CDR3 region: CASSVANSGTSGQETQYF. For the CDR3, the DNA is TGTGCCAGCAGCGTAGCTAATTCCGGGACTAGCGGGCAAGAGACCCAGTACTTC.

The CDR3 region is CASSLSQGSEKLFF. The CDR3, as DNA: TGTGCCAGCAGCTTATCTCAGGGGTCTGAAAAACTGTTTTTT. This rearrangement joins TRBV7-9 to TRBJ1-4, with D tentatively TRBD1 (6 bases). The length of the CDR3 is 14 residues. Germline CDR1 SEHNR, CDR2 FQNEAQ (reference sequence). The ends were cut back, 2 bases at V and 7 bases at J, with 11 bases in the middle.

V usage is TRBV11-2 and J usage is TRBJ2-5; D gene uncertain. The CDR3 has 13 residues. Germline lookup yields CDR1 SGHAT and CDR2 FQNNGV. With 0 bases removed from V and 4 bases from J, the gap between germline ends came to 6 bases. Written as DNA, the CDR3 is TGTGCCAGCAGCTTAGATGGTAGAGAGACCCAGTACTTC. Its protein product is CASSLDGRETQYF.

The CDR3 DNA follows: TGTGCCAGCAGCCGCTCGGGGTCCTATAATTCACCCCTCCACTTT. It encodes CASSRSGSYNSPLHF. The chain uses TRBV5-8 and TRBJ1-6, with D unresolved. V shed 4 bases and J shed 1 base, with 9 bases lying between them. The CDR3 consists of 15 residues. From germline, CDR1 is SGHTS and CDR2 YDEGEE.

This clone came up a few times. CDR3: CASGTSTGSYEQYF. The CDR3 coding sequence is TGTGCCAGCGGCACCAGCACAGGGTCCTACGAGCAGTACTTC. The V call is TRBV6-5, the J call TRBJ2-7; TRBD1 is a possible D gene (6 bases). The germline gives CDR1 MNHEY, CDR2 SVGAGI. Trimming removed 8 bases at V and 1 base at J, with 15 bases between. The CDR3 contains 14 residues.